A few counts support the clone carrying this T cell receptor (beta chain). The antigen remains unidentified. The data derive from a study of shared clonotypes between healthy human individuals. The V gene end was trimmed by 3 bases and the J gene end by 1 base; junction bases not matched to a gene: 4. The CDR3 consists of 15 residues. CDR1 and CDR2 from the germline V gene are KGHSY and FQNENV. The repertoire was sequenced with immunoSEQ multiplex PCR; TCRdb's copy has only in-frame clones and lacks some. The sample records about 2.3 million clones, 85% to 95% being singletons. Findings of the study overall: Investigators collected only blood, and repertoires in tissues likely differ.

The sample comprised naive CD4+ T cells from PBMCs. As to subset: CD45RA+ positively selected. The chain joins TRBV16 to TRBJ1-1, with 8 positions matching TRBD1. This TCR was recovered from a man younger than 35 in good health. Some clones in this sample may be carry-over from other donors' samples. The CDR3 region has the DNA TGTGCCAGCAGCCACACGGACAGGGCGAACACTGAAGCTTTCTTT. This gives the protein CASSHTDRANTEAFF.